This T cell receptor beta chain comes out of a study of cytomegalovirus exposure and HLA in healthy donors. It was with 60 Vbeta and 13 Jbeta primers that the PCR ran. Repertoires were generated with immunoSEQ multiplex PCR, while TCRdb's copy carries only in-frame clones and drops some. The sample carries 100,000 to 150,000 clones, around 67% recorded once. This CDR3 comprises 14 residues. The V gene's germline CDR1 is SGHRS and CDR2 YFSETQ. V lost 0 bases to trimming and J lost 6 bases, with 13 bases between them. This sequence was found in a man between 60 and 75 years old in good health and CMV-seropositive. The sample was PBMCs. This rearrangement joins TRBV5-1 to TRBJ2-7; weak D call: TRBD1 (7 bases). CDR3 sequence (DNA): TGCGCCAGCAGCTTGGTCGCGGGACAGTTCGAGCAGTACTTC. Its translation: CASSLVAGQFEQYF.